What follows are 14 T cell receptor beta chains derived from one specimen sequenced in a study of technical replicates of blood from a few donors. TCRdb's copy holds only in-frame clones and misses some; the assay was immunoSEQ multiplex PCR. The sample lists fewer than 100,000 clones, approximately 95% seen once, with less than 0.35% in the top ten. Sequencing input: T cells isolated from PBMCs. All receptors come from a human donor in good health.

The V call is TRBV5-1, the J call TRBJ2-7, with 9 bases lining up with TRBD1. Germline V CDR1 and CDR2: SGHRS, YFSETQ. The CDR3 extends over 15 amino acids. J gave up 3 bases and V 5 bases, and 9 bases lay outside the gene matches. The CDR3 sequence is CASRVRQGVVYEQYF. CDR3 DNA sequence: TGCGCCAGCAGGGTAAGACAGGGGGTCGTCTACGAGCAGTACTTC.

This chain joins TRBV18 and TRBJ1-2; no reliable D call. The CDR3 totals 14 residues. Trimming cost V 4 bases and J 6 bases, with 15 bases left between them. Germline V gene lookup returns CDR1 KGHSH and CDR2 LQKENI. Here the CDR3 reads CASSLSGSFDGYTF. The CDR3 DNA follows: TGTGCCAGCTCACTGTCGGGGAGTTTTGATGGCTACACCTTC. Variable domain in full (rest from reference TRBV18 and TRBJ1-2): NAGVMQNPRHLVRRRGQEARLRCSPMKGHSHVYWYRQLPEEGLKFMVYLQKENIIDESGMPKERFSAEFPKEGPSILRIQQVVRGDSAAYFCASSLSGSFDGYTFGSGTRLTVV.

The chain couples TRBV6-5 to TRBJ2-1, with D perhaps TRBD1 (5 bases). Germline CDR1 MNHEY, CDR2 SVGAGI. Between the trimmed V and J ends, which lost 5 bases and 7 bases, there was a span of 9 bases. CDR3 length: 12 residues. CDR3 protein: CASSIGHNEQFF. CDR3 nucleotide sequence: TGTGCCAGCAGTATAGGACATAATGAGCAGTTCTTC.

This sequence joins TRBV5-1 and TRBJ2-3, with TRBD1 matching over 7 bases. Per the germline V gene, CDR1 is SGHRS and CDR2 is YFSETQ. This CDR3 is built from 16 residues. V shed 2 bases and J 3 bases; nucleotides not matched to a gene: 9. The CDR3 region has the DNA TGCGCCAGCAGCTTAACAGGGGCCGCGCCAACAGATACGCAGTATTTT. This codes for CASSLTGAAPTDTQYF.

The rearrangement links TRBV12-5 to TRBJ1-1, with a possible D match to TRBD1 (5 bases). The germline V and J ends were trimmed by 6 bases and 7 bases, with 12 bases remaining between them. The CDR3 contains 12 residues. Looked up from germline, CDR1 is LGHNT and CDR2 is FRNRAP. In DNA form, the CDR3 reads TGTGCTAGTGGCCTGGGGGGACTTGAAGCTTTCTTT. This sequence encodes CASGLGGLEAFF.

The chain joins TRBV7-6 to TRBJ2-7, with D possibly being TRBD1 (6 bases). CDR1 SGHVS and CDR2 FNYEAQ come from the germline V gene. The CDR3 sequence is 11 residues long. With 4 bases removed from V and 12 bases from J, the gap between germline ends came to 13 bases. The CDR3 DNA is TGTGCCAGCAGCTCAGGGGATTTCGCGTACTTC. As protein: CASSSGDFAYF.

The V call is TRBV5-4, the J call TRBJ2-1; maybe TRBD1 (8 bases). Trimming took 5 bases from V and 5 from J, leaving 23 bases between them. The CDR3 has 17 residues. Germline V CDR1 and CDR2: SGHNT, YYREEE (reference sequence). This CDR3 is CASRGQGGVKSDNEQFF. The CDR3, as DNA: TGTGCCAGCAGAGGACAGGGAGGGGTAAAGTCGGACAATGAGCAGTTCTTC. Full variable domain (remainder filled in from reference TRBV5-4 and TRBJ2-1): ETGVTQSPTHLIKTRGQQVTLRCSSQSGHNTVSWYQQALGQGPQFIFQYYREEENGRGNFPPRFSGLQFPNYSSELNVNALELDDSALYLCASRGQGGVKSDNEQFFGPGTRLTVL.

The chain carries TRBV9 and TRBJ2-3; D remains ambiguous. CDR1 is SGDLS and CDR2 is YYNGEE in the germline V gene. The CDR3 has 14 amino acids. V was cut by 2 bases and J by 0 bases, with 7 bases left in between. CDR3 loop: CASSVLGSTDTQYF. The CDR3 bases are TGTGCCAGCAGCGTCCTCGGGAGCACAGATACGCAGTATTTT.

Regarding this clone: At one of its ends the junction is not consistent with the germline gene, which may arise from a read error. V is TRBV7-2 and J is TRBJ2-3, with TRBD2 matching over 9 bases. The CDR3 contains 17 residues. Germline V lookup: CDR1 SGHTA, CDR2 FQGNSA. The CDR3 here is CASSFTPLAGSRDTQYF. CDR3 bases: TGTGCCAGCAGCTTCACTCCCCTAGCGGGGAGCAGAGATACGCAGTATTTT.

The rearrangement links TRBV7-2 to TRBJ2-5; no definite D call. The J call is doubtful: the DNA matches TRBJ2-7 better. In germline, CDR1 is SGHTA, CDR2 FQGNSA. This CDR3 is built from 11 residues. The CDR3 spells CASSSDYEQYF. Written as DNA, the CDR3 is TGTGCCAGCAGCTCAGACTACGAGCAGTACTTC.

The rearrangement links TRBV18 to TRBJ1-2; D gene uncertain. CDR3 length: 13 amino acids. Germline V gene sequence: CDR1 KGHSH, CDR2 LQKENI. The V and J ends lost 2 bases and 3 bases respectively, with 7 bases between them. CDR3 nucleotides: TGTGCCAGCTCACCAAGACAAGACTATGGCTACACCTTC. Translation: CASSPRQDYGYTF.

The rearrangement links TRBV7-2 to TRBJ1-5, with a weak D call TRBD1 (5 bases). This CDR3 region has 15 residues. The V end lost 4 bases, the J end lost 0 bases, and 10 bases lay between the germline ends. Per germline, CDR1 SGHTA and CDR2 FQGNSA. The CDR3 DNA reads TGTGCCAGCAGCTATACAGGAGTTAGCAATCAGCCCCAGCATTTT. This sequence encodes CASSYTGVSNQPQHF. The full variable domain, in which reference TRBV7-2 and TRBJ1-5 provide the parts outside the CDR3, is GAGVSQSPSNKVTEKGKDVELRCDPISGHTALYWYRQSLGQGLEFLIYFQGNSAPDKSGLPSDRFSAERTGGSVSTLTIQRTQQEDSAVYLCASSYTGVSNQPQHFGDGTRLSIL.

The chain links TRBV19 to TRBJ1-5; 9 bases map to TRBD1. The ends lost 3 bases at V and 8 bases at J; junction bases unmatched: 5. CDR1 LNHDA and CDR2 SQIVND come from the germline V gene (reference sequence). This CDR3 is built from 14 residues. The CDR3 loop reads CASSIGTGWEPQHF. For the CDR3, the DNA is TGTGCCAGTAGTATTGGGACAGGGTGGGAGCCCCAGCATTTT.

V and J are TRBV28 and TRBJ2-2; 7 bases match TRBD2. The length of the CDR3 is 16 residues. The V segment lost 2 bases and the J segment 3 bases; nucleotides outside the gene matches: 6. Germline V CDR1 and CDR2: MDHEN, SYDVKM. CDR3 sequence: CASSLRSGSYTGELFF. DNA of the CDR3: TGTGCCAGCAGTTTACGTAGCGGGTCTTACACCGGGGAGCTGTTTTTT.